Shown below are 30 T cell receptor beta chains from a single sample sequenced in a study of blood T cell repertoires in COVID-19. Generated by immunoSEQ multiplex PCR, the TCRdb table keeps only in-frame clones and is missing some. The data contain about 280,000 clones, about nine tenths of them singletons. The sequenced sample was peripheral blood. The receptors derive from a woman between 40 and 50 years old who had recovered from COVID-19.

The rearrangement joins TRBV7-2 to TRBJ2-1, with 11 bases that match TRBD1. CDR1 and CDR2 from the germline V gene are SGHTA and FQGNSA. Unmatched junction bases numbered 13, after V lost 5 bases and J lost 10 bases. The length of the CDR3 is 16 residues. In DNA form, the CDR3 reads TGTGCCAGCAGCCCCGGGACAGGGGGGAGCCTTTTAGAGCAGTTCTTC. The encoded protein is CASSPGTGGSLLEQFF.

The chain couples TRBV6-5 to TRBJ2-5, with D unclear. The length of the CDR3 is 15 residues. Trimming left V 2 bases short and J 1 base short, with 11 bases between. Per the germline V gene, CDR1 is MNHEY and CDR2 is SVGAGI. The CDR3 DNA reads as TGTGCCAGCAGTTACGGCCCAACGCCCCAAGAGACCCAGTACTTC. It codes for CASSYGPTPQETQYF.

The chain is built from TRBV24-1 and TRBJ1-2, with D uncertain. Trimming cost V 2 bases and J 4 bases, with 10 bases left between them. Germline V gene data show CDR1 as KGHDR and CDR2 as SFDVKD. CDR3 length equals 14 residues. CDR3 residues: CATSDSPAGYGYTF. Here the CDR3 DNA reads TGTGCCACCAGTGATTCTCCCGCAGGCTATGGCTACACCTTC.

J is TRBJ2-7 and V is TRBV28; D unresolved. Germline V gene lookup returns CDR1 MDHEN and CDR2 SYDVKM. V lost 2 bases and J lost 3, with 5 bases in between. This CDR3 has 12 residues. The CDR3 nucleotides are TGTGCCAGCAGTTTAGAGGTCTACGAGCAGTACTTC. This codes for CASSLEVYEQYF.

CDR3 sequence reads: CASSFSSGTINYEQYF. CDR3 coding DNA: TGTGCCAGCAGTTTTTCTAGCGGGACGATAAACTACGAGCAGTACTTC. The chain is built from TRBV27 and TRBJ2-7, with 9 bases that match TRBD2. This CDR3 is 16 amino acids long. V was clipped by 3 bases and J by 3 bases; unmatched bases: 9. CDR1 and CDR2 from the germline V gene are MNHEY and SMNVEV (reference sequence).

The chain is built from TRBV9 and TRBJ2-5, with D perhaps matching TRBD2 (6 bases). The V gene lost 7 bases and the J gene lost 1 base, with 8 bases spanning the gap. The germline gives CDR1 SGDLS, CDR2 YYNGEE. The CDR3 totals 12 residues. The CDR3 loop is CASGGFQETQYF. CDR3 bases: TGTGCCAGCGGGGGGTTCCAAGAGACCCAGTACTTC.

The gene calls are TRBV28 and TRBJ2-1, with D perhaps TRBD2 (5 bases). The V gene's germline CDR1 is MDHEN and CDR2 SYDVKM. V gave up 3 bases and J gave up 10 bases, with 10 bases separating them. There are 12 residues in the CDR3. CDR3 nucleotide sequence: TGTGCCAGCAGTTTCTCGGTAGCGGAGCAGTTCTTC. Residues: CASSFSVAEQFF.

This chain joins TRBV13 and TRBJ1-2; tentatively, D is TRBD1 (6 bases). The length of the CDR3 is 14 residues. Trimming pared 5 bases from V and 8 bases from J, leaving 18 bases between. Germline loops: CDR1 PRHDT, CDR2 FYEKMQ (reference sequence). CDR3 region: CASSPSTGFGGYTF. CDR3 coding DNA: TGTGCCAGCAGCCCCTCAACAGGGTTTGGCGGCTACACCTTC.

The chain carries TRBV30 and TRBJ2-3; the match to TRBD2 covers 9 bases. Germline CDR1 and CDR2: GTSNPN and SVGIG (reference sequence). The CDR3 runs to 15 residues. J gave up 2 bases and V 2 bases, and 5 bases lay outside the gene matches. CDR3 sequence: CAWSSGGRATDTQYF. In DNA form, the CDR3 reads TGTGCCTGGAGTTCGGGCGGGAGGGCCACAGATACGCAGTATTTT.

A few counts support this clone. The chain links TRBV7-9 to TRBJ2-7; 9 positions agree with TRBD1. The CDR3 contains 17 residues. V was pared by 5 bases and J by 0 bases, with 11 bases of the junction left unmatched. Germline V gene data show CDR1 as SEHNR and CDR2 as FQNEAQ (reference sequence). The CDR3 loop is CASSRPTGDRDSYEQYF. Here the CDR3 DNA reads TGTGCCAGCAGCCGACCGACCGGGGACAGGGACTCCTACGAGCAGTACTTC.

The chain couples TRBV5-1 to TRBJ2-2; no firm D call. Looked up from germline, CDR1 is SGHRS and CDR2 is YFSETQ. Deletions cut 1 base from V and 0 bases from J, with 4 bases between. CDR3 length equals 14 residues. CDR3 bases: TGCGCCAGCAGCTTGTCTGCGAACACCGGGGAGCTGTTTTTT. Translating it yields CASSLSANTGELFF.

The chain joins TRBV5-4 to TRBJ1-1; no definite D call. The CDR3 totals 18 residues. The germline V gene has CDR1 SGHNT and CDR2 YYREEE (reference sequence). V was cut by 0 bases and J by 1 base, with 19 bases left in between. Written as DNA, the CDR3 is TGTGCCAGCAGCTTGGTTGGCGGATCCCACTTGAGGAACACTGAAGCTTTCTTT. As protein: CASSLVGGSHLRNTEAFF.

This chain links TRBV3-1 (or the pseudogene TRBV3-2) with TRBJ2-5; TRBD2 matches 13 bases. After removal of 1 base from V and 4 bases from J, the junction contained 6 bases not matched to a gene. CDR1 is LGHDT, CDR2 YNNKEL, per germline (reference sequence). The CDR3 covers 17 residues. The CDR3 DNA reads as TGTGCCAGCAGCCAAGCCCACGGGACTAGCGGGACAGAGACCCAGTACTTC. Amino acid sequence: CASSQAHGTSGTETQYF.

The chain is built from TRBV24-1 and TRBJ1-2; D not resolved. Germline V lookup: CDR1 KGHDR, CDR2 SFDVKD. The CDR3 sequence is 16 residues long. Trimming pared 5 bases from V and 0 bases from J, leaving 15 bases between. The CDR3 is CATSGQDGLANYGYTF. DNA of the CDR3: TGTGCCACCAGTGGCCAAGACGGTCTAGCTAACTATGGCTACACCTTC.

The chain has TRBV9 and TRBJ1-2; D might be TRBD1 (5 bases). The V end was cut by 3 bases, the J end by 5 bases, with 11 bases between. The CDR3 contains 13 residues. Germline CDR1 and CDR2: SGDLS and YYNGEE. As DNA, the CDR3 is TGTGCCAGCAGCGCAGCGGGGCGTTATGGCTACACCTTC. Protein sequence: CASSAAGRYGYTF.

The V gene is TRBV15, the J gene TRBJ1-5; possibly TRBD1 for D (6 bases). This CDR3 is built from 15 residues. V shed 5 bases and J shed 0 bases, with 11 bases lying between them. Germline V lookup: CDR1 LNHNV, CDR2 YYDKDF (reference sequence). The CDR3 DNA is TGTGCCACCAGCGACGACAGGAATAGCAATCAGCCCCAGCATTTT. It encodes CATSDDRNSNQPQHF.

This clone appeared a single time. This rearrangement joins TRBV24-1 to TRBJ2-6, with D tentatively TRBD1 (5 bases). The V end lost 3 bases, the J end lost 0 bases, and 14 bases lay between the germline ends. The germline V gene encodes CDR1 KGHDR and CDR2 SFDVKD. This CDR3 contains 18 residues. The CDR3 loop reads CATSDSPGINSGANVLTF. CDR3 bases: TGTGCCACCAGTGATAGTCCAGGGATAAACTCTGGGGCCAACGTCCTGACTTTC.

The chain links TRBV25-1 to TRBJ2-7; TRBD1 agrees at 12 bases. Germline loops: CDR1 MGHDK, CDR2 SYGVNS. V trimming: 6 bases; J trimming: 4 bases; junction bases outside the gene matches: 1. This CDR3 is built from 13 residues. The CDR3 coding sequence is TGTGCCAGCAGGGGACAGGGGGCTTACGAGCAGTACTTC. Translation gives CASRGQGAYEQYF.

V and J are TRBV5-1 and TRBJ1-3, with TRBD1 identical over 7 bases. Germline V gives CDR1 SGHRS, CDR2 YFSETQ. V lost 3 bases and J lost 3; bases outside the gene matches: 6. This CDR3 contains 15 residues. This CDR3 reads CASSSGQMSGNTIYF. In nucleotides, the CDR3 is TGCGCCAGCAGCTCGGGACAGATGAGTGGAAACACCATATATTTT.

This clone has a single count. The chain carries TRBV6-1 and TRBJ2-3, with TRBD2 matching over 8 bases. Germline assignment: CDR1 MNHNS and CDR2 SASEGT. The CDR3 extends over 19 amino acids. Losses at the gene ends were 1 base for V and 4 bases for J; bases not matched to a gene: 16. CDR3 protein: CASSEDPSGTGGGPDTQYF. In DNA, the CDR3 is TGTGCCAGCAGTGAAGACCCTAGCGGCACGGGCGGGGGGCCAGATACGCAGTATTTT.

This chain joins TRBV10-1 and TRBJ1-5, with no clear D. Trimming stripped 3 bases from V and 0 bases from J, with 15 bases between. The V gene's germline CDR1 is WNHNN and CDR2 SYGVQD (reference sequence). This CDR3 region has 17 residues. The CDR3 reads CASSDPPAGCSNQPQHF. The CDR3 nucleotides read TGCGCCAGCAGTGATCCTCCGGCAGGATGTAGCAATCAGCCCCAGCATTTT.

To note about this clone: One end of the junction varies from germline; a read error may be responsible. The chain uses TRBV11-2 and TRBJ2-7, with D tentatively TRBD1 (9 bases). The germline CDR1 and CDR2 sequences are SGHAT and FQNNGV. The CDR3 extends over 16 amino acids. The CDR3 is CASSLGPGQGLGEQYF. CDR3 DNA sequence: TGTGCCAGCAGTTTAGGCCCGGGACAGGGACTAGGCGAGCAGTACTTC.

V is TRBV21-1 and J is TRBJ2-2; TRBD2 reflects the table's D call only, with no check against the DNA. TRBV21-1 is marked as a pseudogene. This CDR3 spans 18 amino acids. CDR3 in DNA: TGTGCCAGCACGAACCTTAACGGGACTAGCGGAGACACCGGGGAGCTGTTTTTT. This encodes CASTNLNGTSGDTGELFF.

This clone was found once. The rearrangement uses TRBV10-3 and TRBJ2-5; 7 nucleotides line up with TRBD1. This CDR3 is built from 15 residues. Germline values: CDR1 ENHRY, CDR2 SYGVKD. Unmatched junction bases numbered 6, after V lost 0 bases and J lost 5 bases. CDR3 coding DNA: TGTGCCATCAGTGAGTCGGCAGGGGGTGTTGAGACCCAGTACTTC. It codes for CAISESAGGVETQYF.

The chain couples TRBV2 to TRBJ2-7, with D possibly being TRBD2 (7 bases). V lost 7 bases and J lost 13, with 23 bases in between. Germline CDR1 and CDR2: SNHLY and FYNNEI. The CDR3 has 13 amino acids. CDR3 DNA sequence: TGTGCCAGCATGAGGGGGGAGGGCGATGTTCATTACTTC. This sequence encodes CASMRGEGDVHYF.

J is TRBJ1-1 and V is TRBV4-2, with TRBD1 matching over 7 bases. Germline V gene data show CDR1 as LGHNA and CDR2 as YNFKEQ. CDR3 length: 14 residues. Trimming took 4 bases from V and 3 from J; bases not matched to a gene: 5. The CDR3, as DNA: TGTGCCAGCAGCCTAGGTCAGGGGGACACTGAAGCTTTCTTT. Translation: CASSLGQGDTEAFF.

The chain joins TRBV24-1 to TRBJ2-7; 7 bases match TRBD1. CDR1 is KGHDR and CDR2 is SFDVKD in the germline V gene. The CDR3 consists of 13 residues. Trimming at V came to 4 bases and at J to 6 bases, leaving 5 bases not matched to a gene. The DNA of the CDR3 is TGTGCCACCAGTGAGACCCCAGGGGGCGAGCAGTACTTC. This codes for CATSETPGGEQYF.

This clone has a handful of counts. The CDR3, as DNA: TGCGCCAGCAGCTTGGGACCGGGTGACACTGAAGCTTTCTTT. Protein: CASSLGPGDTEAFF. The rearrangement links TRBV5-1 to TRBJ1-1; the D is unclear. The CDR3 extends over 14 amino acids. Looked up from germline, CDR1 is SGHRS and CDR2 is YFSETQ. V was cut by 0 bases and J by 3 bases, with 9 bases left in between. Drawing the rest from reference TRBV5-1 and TRBJ1-1, the complete variable domain is KAGVTQTPRYLIKTRGQQVTLSCSPISGHRSVSWYQQTPGQGLQFLFEYFSETQRNKGNFPGRFSGRQFSNSRSEMNVSTLELGDSALYLCASSLGPGDTEAFFGQGTRLTVV.

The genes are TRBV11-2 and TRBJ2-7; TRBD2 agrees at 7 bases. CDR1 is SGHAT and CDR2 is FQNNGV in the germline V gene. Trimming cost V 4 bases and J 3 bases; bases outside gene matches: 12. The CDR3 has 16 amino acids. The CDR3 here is CASSSPEGGRGYEQYF. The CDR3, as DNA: TGTGCCAGCAGCTCCCCGGAGGGAGGGCGGGGCTACGAGCAGTACTTC.

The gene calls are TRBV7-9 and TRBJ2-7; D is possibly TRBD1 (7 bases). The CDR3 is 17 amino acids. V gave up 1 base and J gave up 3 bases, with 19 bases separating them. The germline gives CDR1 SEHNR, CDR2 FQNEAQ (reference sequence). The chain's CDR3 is CASSLDGGTANGYEQYF. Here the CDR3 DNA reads TGTGCCAGCAGCTTAGATGGGGGGACAGCGAACGGCTACGAGCAGTACTTC.